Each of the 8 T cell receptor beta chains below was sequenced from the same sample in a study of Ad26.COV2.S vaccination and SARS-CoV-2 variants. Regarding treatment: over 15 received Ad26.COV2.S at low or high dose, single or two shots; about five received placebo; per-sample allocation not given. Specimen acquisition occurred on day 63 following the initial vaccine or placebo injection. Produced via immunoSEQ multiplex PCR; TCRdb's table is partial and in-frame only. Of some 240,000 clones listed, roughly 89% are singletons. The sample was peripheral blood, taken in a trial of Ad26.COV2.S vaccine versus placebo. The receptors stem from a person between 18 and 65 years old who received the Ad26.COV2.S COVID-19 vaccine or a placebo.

The CDR3 sequence is CASSFRGALDYGYTF. Here the CDR3 DNA reads TGTGCCAGCAGCTTTAGGGGGGCTCTTGACTATGGCTACACCTTC. The gene calls are TRBV13 and TRBJ1-2; D might be TRBD1 (6 bases). Germline V gene data show CDR1 as PRHDT and CDR2 as FYEKMQ (reference sequence). The CDR3 has 15 amino acids. The germline V and J ends were trimmed by 3 bases and 3 bases, with 14 bases remaining between them.

The CDR3 loop is CASSFSGTENEKLFF. Here the CDR3 DNA reads TGTGCCAGCAGCTTCTCCGGGACGGAGAATGAAAAACTGTTTTTT. The chain carries TRBV9 and TRBJ1-4; D perhaps matches TRBD1 (5 bases). Germline V gene lookup returns CDR1 SGDLS and CDR2 YYNGEE. CDR3 length: 15 amino acids. The V and J ends lost 4 bases and 5 bases respectively, with 15 bases between them.

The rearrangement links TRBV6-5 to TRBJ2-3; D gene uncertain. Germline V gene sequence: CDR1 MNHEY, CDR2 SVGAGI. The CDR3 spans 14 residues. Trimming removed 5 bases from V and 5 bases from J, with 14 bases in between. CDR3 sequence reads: CASSLRPRGDTQYF. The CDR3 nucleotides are TGTGCCAGCAGTCTAAGACCCCGAGGAGATACGCAGTATTTT.

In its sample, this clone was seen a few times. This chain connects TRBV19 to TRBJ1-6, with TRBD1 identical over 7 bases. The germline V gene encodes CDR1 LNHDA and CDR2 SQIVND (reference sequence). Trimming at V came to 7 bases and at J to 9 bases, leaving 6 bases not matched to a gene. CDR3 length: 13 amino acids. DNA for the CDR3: TGTGCCAGTACCTCCAGGGGGGTTTCACCCCTCCACTTT. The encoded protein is CASTSRGVSPLHF.

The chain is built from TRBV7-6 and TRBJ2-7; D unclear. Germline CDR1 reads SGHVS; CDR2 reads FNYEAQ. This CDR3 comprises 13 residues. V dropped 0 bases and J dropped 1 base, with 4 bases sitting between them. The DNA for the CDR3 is TGTGCCAGCAGCTTAGCCCTTTCCTACGAGCAGTACTTC. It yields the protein CASSLALSYEQYF.

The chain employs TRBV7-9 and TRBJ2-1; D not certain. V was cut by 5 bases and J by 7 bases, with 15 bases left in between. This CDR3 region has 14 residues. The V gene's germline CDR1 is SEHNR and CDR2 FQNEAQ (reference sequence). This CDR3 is CASSPDPGQNEQFF. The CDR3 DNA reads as TGTGCCAGCAGCCCAGACCCGGGCCAGAATGAGCAGTTCTTC.

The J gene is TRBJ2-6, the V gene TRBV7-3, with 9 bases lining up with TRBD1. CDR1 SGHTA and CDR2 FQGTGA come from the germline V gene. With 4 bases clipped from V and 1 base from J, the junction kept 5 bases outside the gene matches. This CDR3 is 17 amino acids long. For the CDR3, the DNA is TGTGCCAGCAGCTCGGGACAGGGAGGGTCTGGGGCCAACGTCCTGACTTTC. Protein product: CASSSGQGGSGANVLTF.

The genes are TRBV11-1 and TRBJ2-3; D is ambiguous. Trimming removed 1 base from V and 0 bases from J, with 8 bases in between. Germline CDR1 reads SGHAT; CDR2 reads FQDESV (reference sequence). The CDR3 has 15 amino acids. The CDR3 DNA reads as TGTGCCAGCAGCTTAGTGGACGGAAGCACAGATACGCAGTATTTT. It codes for CASSLVDGSTDTQYF.